The 19 T cell receptor beta chains below come from one sample, sequenced in a study of blood T cells in healthy people across ages. A sample-barcoded 5' primer and a J-beta primer mix were used in a second PCR of about 7 to 12 cycles. TCRdb itself ran the 5' RACE reads through MiXCR, one entry per CDR3 protein. The sample holds about 640,000 distinct CDR3 sequences, approximately 50% seen once. Sequenced: blood. The receptors shown here come from a man in his sixties in good health.

The table lists this clonotype with a few counts. The chain joins TRBV7-9 to TRBJ2-2; D ambiguous. Trimming took off 2 bases at V and 6 bases at J, with 1 base between the two ends. CDR1 is SEHNR, CDR2 FQNEAQ, per germline (reference sequence). The CDR3 runs to 11 residues. This CDR3 reads CASSLSGELFF. The CDR3 coding sequence is TGTGCCAGCAGCTTATCCGGGGAGCTGTTTTTT. The whole variable domain, remainder taken from reference TRBV7-9 and TRBJ2-2, is DTGVSQNPRHKITKRGQNVTFRCDPISEHNRLYWYRQTLGQGPEFLTYFQNEAQLEKSRLLSDRFSAERPKGSFSTLEIQRTEQGDSAMYLCASSLSGELFFGEGSRLTVL.

The chain carries TRBV27 and TRBJ2-4, with D perhaps assigned TRBD1 or TRBD2 (5 bases each). The J call may be incorrect, as the DNA end agrees better with TRBJ2-5. The CDR3 contains 14 residues. The germline V gene has CDR1 MNHEY and CDR2 SMNVEV (reference sequence). The CDR3 sequence is CASRGTWAQETQYF. Here the CDR3 DNA reads TGTGCCAGCAGGGGGACCTGGGCCCAAGAGACCCAGTACTTC.

This clonotype was counted a few times. This chain connects TRBV4-1 to TRBJ1-2; D ambiguous. The CDR3 covers 18 residues. Deletions cut 0 bases from V and 1 base from J, with 18 bases between. Germline V lookup: CDR1 MGHRA, CDR2 YSYEKL. The CDR3 coding sequence is TGCGCCAGCAGCCAAGAATCTCTTCGGACCTCGGGTAACTATGGCTACACCTTC. It yields the protein CASSQESLRTSGNYGYTF.

The chain employs TRBV2 and TRBJ2-1; weak D call: TRBD1 (6 bases). This CDR3 is 14 amino acids long. Trimming shortened V by 8 bases and J by 2 bases, and 13 bases separated the two germline ends. Per germline, CDR1 SNHLY and CDR2 FYNNEI. In DNA, the CDR3 is TGTGCCAGCGGCAGGGGTAGGGCCTACAATGAGCAGTTCTTC. It yields the protein CASGRGRAYNEQFF.

The J gene is TRBJ2-5, the V gene TRBV9, with a tentative D call TRBD2 (6 bases). The CDR3 totals 16 residues. V was clipped by 0 bases and J by 6 bases, with 18 bases between them. Germline lookup yields CDR1 SGDLS and CDR2 YYNGEE. The CDR3 reads CASSVVGGEILQTQYF. The CDR3 region has the DNA TGTGCCAGCAGCGTAGTAGGCGGGGAGATCCTCCAGACCCAGTACTTC.

The chain uses TRBV7-9 and TRBJ2-3; the D is unclear. This CDR3 spans 12 amino acids. Germline V gives CDR1 SEHNR, CDR2 FQNEAQ (reference sequence). The V end lost 6 bases, the J end lost 6 bases, and 10 bases lay between the germline ends. The CDR3 DNA reads as TGTGCCAGCAGTTCGGTTGGGGATACGCAGTATTTT. Protein product: CASSSVGDTQYF. The whole variable domain, filled in from reference TRBV7-9 and TRBJ2-3, reads DTGVSQNPRHKITKRGQNVTFRCDPISEHNRLYWYRQTLGQGPEFLTYFQNEAQLEKSRLLSDRFSAERPKGSFSTLEIQRTEQGDSAMYLCASSSVGDTQYFGPGTRLTVL.

This clonotype was picked up a small number of times. The V gene is TRBV6-2 or TRBV6-3, the J gene TRBJ2-5; possibly TRBD1 for D (5 bases). The CDR3 loop spans 15 amino acids. Trimming cost V 2 bases and J 2 bases, with 12 bases left between them. Germline CDR1 is MNHEY and CDR2 is SVGEGT. CDR3 protein: CASSYGAEKQETQYF. The CDR3 region has the DNA TGTGCCAGCAGTTACGGGGCTGAAAAACAAGAGACCCAGTACTTC.

The rearrangement uses TRBV20-1 and TRBJ1-1; D gene uncertain. The CDR3 spans 13 residues. The germline V gene encodes CDR1 DFQATT and CDR2 SNEGSKA (reference sequence). The V gene lost 0 bases and the J gene lost 0 bases, with 5 bases spanning the gap. The CDR3 is CSARDPLNTEAFF. CDR3 in DNA: TGCAGTGCTAGAGACCCGCTGAACACTGAAGCTTTCTTT.

This clonotype was detected only a few times. A single base separates this from a much larger clone, so it may be a read error. The chain combines TRBV12-3 or TRBV12-4 with TRBJ2-7; 11 bases match TRBD1. J lost 2 bases, V lost 3 bases, and 6 bases had no gene match. The CDR3 is made up of 16 amino acids. The CDR3 nucleotides read TGTGCCAGCAGTTTTGTTGCGGGACAGGGGGCCTACGAGCAGTACTTC. It encodes CASSFVAGQGAYEQYF.

This clonotype was observed a handful of times. The CDR3 DNA reads TGCAGTGCTAGAGTTCTAGCGGGGGCTGGCACCTACAATGAGCAGTTCTTC. This translates into CSARVLAGAGTYNEQFF. The chain employs TRBV20-1 and TRBJ2-1; 10 positions match TRBD2. The CDR3 has 17 amino acids. The J segment lost 2 bases and the V segment lost 1 base, leaving 8 bases of the junction unmatched. Germline V gene lookup returns CDR1 DFQATT and CDR2 SNEGSKA (reference sequence).

This clonotype came up a few times. The chain couples TRBV6-1 to TRBJ2-5, with 12 bases aligning to TRBD2. CDR1 MNHNS and CDR2 SASEGT come from the germline V gene. V gave up 4 bases and J gave up 2 bases; unmatched junction bases: 2. CDR3 length: 15 residues. The DNA for the CDR3 is TGTGCCAGCAGTGCTGGGACTAGCGGGCAAGAGACCCAGTACTTC. Amino acid sequence: CASSAGTSGQETQYF.

About this clonotype: An end of the junction differs from the germline gene, which may be a read error. CDR3 protein: CACSYGQGGGGYTF. For the CDR3, the DNA is TGTGCCTGCAGTTACGGACAGGGAGGAGGCGGCTACACCTTC. The chain combines TRBV6-6 with TRBJ1-2, with TRBD1 identical over 8 bases. This CDR3 contains 14 residues. Per germline, CDR1 MNHNY and CDR2 SVGAGI (reference sequence).

The rearrangement joins TRBV6-6 to TRBJ1-2; 9 bases align to TRBD1. Per the germline V gene, CDR1 is MNHNY and CDR2 is SVGAGI (reference sequence). The CDR3 has 12 residues. V was pared by 6 bases and J by 7 bases, with 3 bases of the junction left unmatched. The DNA of the CDR3 is TGTGCCAGCAGGACAGGGGGAGGTGGCTACACCTTC. Its translation is CASRTGGGGYTF.

The chain is built from TRBV10-1 and TRBJ1-2, with 7 bases matching TRBD1. V lost 2 bases, J lost 7 bases, and 4 bases stayed unmatched. The CDR3 is 13 amino acids. CDR1 and CDR2 from the germline V gene are WNHNN and SYGVQD (reference sequence). The CDR3 region has the DNA TGCGCCAGCAGTGAGGACCGGGACAGTGGCTACACCTTC. Its translation is CASSEDRDSGYTF.

This clonotype was recorded a few times. This chain links TRBV4-2 with TRBJ1-2; tentative D call: TRBD1 (6 bases). Between the trimmed V and J ends, which lost 0 bases and 3 bases, there was a span of 14 bases. CDR1 is LGHNA, CDR2 YNFKEQ, per germline. The CDR3 length is 16 residues. CDR3 sequence (DNA): TGTGCCAGCAGCCAAGATTTGGGGGCGCCAGACTATGGCTACACCTTC. Its protein is CASSQDLGAPDYGYTF.

This chain links TRBV5-1 with TRBJ2-3; D may be TRBD2 (6 bases). Germline V gene lookup returns CDR1 SGHRS and CDR2 YFSETQ. There are 18 residues in the CDR3. V lost 0 bases and J 2 bases, leaving 19 bases between the germline ends. Written as DNA, the CDR3 is TGCGCCAGCAGCTTGGGCCGTGGGACTCCGAGTCACACAGATACGCAGTATTTT. It is translated as CASSLGRGTPSHTDTQYF.

This clonotype appeared once. The chain employs TRBV6-6 and TRBJ2-7; a possible D gene is TRBD2 (5 bases). This CDR3 contains 14 residues. The germline V and J ends were trimmed by 2 bases and 0 bases, with 8 bases remaining between them. The germline gives CDR1 MNHNY, CDR2 SVGAGI (reference sequence). CDR3 in DNA: TGTGCCAGCAGTTACGGGGAGAGCTCCTACGAGCAGTACTTC. Protein product: CASSYGESSYEQYF.

This clonotype was counted between two and nine times. The gene calls are TRBV10-3 and TRBJ1-2; the D gene is possibly TRBD1 (6 bases). CDR1 is ENHRY, CDR2 SYGVKD, per germline. The CDR3 consists of 11 residues. Deletions cut 8 bases from V and 4 bases from J, with 8 bases between. CDR3 loop: CAIADSYGYTF. DNA for the CDR3: TGTGCCATCGCGGACAGCTATGGCTACACCTTC.

This clonotype was detected a few times. The rearrangement joins TRBV10-3 to TRBJ1-2; D is unresolved. V shed 6 bases and J shed 3 bases, with 11 bases lying between them. In germline, CDR1 is ENHRY, CDR2 SYGVKD. The CDR3 covers 13 residues. CDR3 DNA: TGTGCCATCAGCGGGAGGCCCGACTATGGCTACACCTTC. It encodes CAISGRPDYGYTF.